The rows below give T cell receptor beta chains drawn from one sample of a study of graft-versus-host responses after intestinal transplantation. Measured with immunoSEQ multiplex PCR; TCRdb has only the in-frame clones, and not every one. The sample includes about 88,000 clones, around 93% of them seen just once. These TCRs are of unknown antigen specificity. The sample was unstimulated CD4+ T cells sorted from spleen or lymph node cells, taken before transplant. The receptors originated from a human donor who was the organ donor for an intestinal transplant. Each CDR3 is given without its conserved first and last residue.

j_call: TRBJ1-1; v_call: TRBV5-6; cdr3_aa: ASSFRTVRNTEAF
j_call: TRBJ2-7; v_call: TRBV27; cdr3_aa: ASSLKGTSGVKNYEQY
j_call: TRBJ1-5; v_call: TRBV5-4; cdr3_aa: ASSQDLGGQPQH
j_call: TRBJ1-2; v_call: TRBV9; cdr3_aa: ASSVGQTSNYGYT
j_call: TRBJ2-7; v_call: TRBV28; cdr3_aa: ASSLAPSYEQY
j_call: TRBJ2-1; v_call: TRBV2; cdr3_aa: ASSDVSGRGNEQF
j_call: TRBJ1-2; v_call: TRBV19; cdr3_aa: ASTPGTGVRGYT
j_call: TRBJ1-1; v_call: TRBV29-1; cdr3_aa: RVMGGAYTEAF
j_call: TRBJ2-3; v_call: TRBV12-5; cdr3_aa: ASGFGGRGTDTQY
j_call: TRBJ2-3; v_call: TRBV18; cdr3_aa: ASSPSGITDTQY
j_call: TRBJ1-1; v_call: TRBV7-3; cdr3_aa: ASSLEGAYTEAF
j_call: TRBJ2-2; v_call: TRBV10-3; cdr3_aa: AISSRDNTGELF
j_call: TRBJ2-6; v_call: TRBV9; cdr3_aa: ASSVRGGSGANVLT
j_call: TRBJ2-1; v_call: TRBV7-3; cdr3_aa: ASSLGLAAYNEQF
j_call: TRBJ2-1; v_call: TRBV10-3; cdr3_aa: AISGTSGRTLNEQF
j_call: TRBJ1-1; v_call: TRBV6-5; cdr3_aa: ASSYGGTEAF
j_call: TRBJ1-1; v_call: TRBV5-5; cdr3_aa: ASSYDRMDTEAF
j_call: TRBJ1-5; v_call: TRBV27; cdr3_aa: ASSIRDSVPPQH
j_call: TRBJ2-2; v_call: TRBV5-1; cdr3_aa: ASSSSKMSSGELF
j_call: TRBJ2-6; v_call: TRBV29-1; cdr3_aa: SVAAASGANVLT
j_call: TRBJ1-3; v_call: TRBV5-5; cdr3_aa: ASSLSGSSGNTIY
j_call: TRBJ2-1; v_call: TRBV7-9; cdr3_aa: ASSPVGGSFNEQF
j_call: TRBJ1-6; v_call: TRBV6-1; cdr3_aa: ASSEFAIVDCCSDNSPLH
j_call: TRBJ1-1; v_call: TRBV5-1; cdr3_aa: ASSLGGSVTTEAF
j_call: TRBJ1-5; v_call: TRBV19; cdr3_aa: ASSRGGTAVYSNQPQH
j_call: TRBJ1-1; v_call: TRBV2; cdr3_aa: ASRADTEAF
j_call: TRBJ2-7; v_call: TRBV11-3; cdr3_aa: ASSLGGTSYHEQY
j_call: TRBJ1-5; v_call: TRBV19; cdr3_aa: ASSIEDSNQPQH
j_call: TRBJ1-2; v_call: TRBV28; cdr3_aa: ASRQDRVDYGYT
j_call: TRBJ2-3; v_call: TRBV5-1; cdr3_aa: ASNTRGGDTQY
j_call: TRBJ1-2; v_call: TRBV25-1; cdr3_aa: ASSEFTGGANYGYT
j_call: TRBJ2-1; v_call: TRBV5-6; cdr3_aa: ASRPVLAGGHGYNEQF
j_call: TRBJ1-3; v_call: TRBV6-5; cdr3_aa: ASGGTTGNTIY
j_call: TRBJ2-6; v_call: TRBV19; cdr3_aa: ASSIYAGSYPGANVLT
j_call: TRBJ1-1; v_call: TRBV14; cdr3_aa: ASSRMGQITEAF
j_call: TRBJ2-2; v_call: TRBV4-2; cdr3_aa: ASSLGLAGGRVGELF
j_call: TRBJ1-2; v_call: TRBV5-5; cdr3_aa: ASSLLGQGIYGYT
j_call: TRBJ2-7; v_call: TRBV7-2; cdr3_aa: ASSLGDRAQGGEQY
j_call: TRBJ1-2; v_call: TRBV9; cdr3_aa: ASSPRTGDHYGYT
j_call: TRBJ2-7; v_call: TRBV18; cdr3_aa: ASSPGLAGLREQY
j_call: TRBJ1-5; v_call: TRBV4-2; cdr3_aa: ASSQDPDRDQPQH
j_call: TRBJ1-4; v_call: TRBV5-4; cdr3_aa: ASSLSRQPRGEKLF
j_call: TRBJ1-3; v_call: TRBV19; cdr3_aa: ASSITGGNTIY
j_call: TRBJ2-2; v_call: TRBV28; cdr3_aa: ASSFAQGHTGELF
j_call: TRBJ1-2; v_call: TRBV11-2; cdr3_aa: ASSQIRGSGQSNYGYT
j_call: TRBJ2-7; v_call: TRBV10-1; cdr3_aa: ASSRDTLYEQY
j_call: TRBJ2-1; v_call: TRBV2; cdr3_aa: ASSESDNEQF
j_call: TRBJ2-7; v_call: TRBV10-3; cdr3_aa: AISEGLASYEQY
j_call: TRBJ2-2; v_call: TRBV18; cdr3_aa: ASSIGRYGELF
j_call: TRBJ2-5; v_call: TRBV27; cdr3_aa: ASSLFGGKTQY
j_call: TRBJ1-5; v_call: TRBV10-2; cdr3_aa: ASSDRLYSNQPQH